The 23 T cell receptor beta chains below all came from one sample that was sequenced in a study of T cell changes during pregnancy in multiple sclerosis. Clones were read by immunoSEQ multiplex PCR, and TCRdb kept only the in-frame ones, dropping some. In the table there are 30,000 to 40,000 clones, around 90% of which are singletons. The specimen was CD4+ T cells from peripheral blood mononuclear cells, collected before pregnancy. The receptors shown here come from a female donor with multiple sclerosis, enrolled in a pregnancy study.

This clone was observed once. V is TRBV5-1 and J is TRBJ2-2, with 7 bases aligning to TRBD2. V dropped 4 bases and J dropped 0; count of bases not matched to a gene: 3. Germline V lookup: CDR1 SGHRS, CDR2 YFSETQ. This CDR3 has 15 amino acids. DNA for the CDR3: TGCGCCAGCAGCGCTGGGGGGGCGAACACCGGGGAGCTGTTTTTT. Its protein product is CASSAGGANTGELFF.

The chain is built from TRBV19 and TRBJ2-5; 12 bases fit TRBD2. The length of the CDR3 is 17 residues. Germline CDR1 is LNHDA and CDR2 is SQIVND (reference sequence). After removal of 3 bases from V and 4 bases from J, the junction contained 9 bases not matched to a gene. The CDR3 reads CASSMTLAGGVGETQYF. CDR3 nucleotides: TGTGCCAGTAGTATGACACTAGCGGGGGGTGTGGGAGAGACCCAGTACTTC.

The chain recombines TRBV4-2 with TRBJ2-1; TRBD2 might be the D (7 bases). V was cut by 0 bases and J by 7 bases, with 13 bases left in between. The CDR3 totals 15 residues. The germline V gene encodes CDR1 LGHNA and CDR2 YNFKEQ. The CDR3 DNA follows: TGTGCCAGCAGCCAAGATGACAGGCGGGGGAATGAGCAGTTCTTC. It codes for CASSQDDRRGNEQFF.

This clone has just one count. CDR3 sequence (DNA): TGTGCCAGCAGTGACCCCCTTTGGGCGGGGAACCACAATGAGCAGTTCTTC. It encodes CASSDPLWAGNHNEQFF. V is TRBV6-1 and J is TRBJ2-1, with a weak D call TRBD2 (6 bases). Germline CDR1 is MNHNS and CDR2 is SASEGT. CDR3 size: 17 residues. Trimming shortened V by 3 bases and J by 5 bases, and 20 bases separated the two germline ends.

The CDR3 bases are TGTGCTAGTGGTCGCATCTCTGACGGGGGGCTCCCCTACAATGAGCAGTTCTTC. It is translated as CASGRISDGGLPYNEQFF. The chain uses TRBV12-5 and TRBJ2-1; maybe TRBD2 (7 bases). Germline CDR1 reads LGHNT; CDR2 reads FRNRAP. The V end was cut by 5 bases, the J end by 2 bases, with 22 bases between. The CDR3 length is 18 residues.

J is TRBJ1-2 and V is TRBV6-4, with 8 bases that match TRBD1. Germline CDR1 reads MRHNA; CDR2 reads SNTAGT. This CDR3 region has 13 residues. J gave up 8 bases and V 4 bases, and 6 bases lay outside the gene matches. The CDR3 region has the DNA TGTGCCAGCAGTGGGCCAGGGGGCTTGGGCTACACCTTC. Translation gives CASSGPGGLGYTF.

The rearrangement uses TRBV7-9 and TRBJ1-1; D is unresolved. CDR1 SEHNR and CDR2 FQNEAQ come from the germline V gene (reference sequence). The CDR3 has 14 residues. V shed 2 bases and J shed 0 bases, with 7 bases lying between them. This CDR3 is CASSLIAVNTEAFF. In DNA, the CDR3 is TGTGCCAGCAGCTTAATCGCGGTGAACACTGAAGCTTTCTTT.

This chain links TRBV9 with TRBJ2-5; 7 nucleotides line up with TRBD2. The CDR3 spans 15 residues. Germline trimming cut 4 bases from V and 5 bases from J; bases unmatched to any gene: 11. Germline V lookup: CDR1 SGDLS, CDR2 YYNGEE. This CDR3 reads CASSPRGLRGETQYF. The CDR3 coding sequence is TGTGCCAGCAGCCCCCGGGGACTAAGAGGGGAGACCCAGTACTTC.

This chain uses TRBV18 with TRBJ2-3; 10 bases are shared with TRBD2. The CDR3 spans 17 residues. Germline CDR1 reads KGHSH; CDR2 reads LQKENI. Unmatched junction bases numbered 7, after V lost 0 bases and J lost 4 bases. The DNA of the CDR3 is TGTGCCAGCTCACCACCTCAGCGGGGGGGCCGGGCAGATACGCAGTATTTT. This translates into CASSPPQRGGRADTQYF. The complete variable domain, with remaining parts taken from reference TRBV18 and TRBJ2-3, reads NAGVMQNPRHLVRRRGQEARLRCSPMKGHSHVYWYRQLPEEGLKFMVYLQKENIIDESGMPKERFSAEFPKEGPSILRIQQVVRGDSAAYFCASSPPQRGGRADTQYFGPGTRLTVL.

CDR3 nucleotide sequence: TGTGCCAGCAGTGAAGGGACAGGCATCGACAATCAGCCCCAGCATTTT. Its translation: CASSEGTGIDNQPQHF. This rearrangement joins TRBV25-1 to TRBJ1-5; TRBD1 matches 8 bases. CDR3 size: 16 residues. V shed 2 bases, J shed 3 bases, and the junction held 6 bases outside the gene matches. Germline lookup yields CDR1 MGHDK and CDR2 SYGVNS.

The chain employs TRBV19 and TRBJ2-1; 7 nucleotides align to TRBD1. The CDR3 contains 14 residues. The junction had 5 bases not matched to a gene; V was cut back by 2 bases and J by 7 bases. Germline CDR1 LNHDA, CDR2 SQIVND (reference sequence). DNA for the CDR3: TGTGCCAGTAGTATAACAGGGGCGAGGAATGAGCAGTTCTTC. It translates to CASSITGARNEQFF.

The chain uses TRBV28 and TRBJ1-1, with D perhaps TRBD1 (5 bases). V lost 5 bases to trimming and J lost 1 base, with 14 bases between them. This CDR3 region has 15 residues. Germline CDR1 MDHEN, CDR2 SYDVKM. CDR3 coding DNA: TGTGCCAGCAGTGCCCCGGGGGACTGGAACACTGAAGCTTTCTTT. Amino acids: CASSAPGDWNTEAFF.

The chain uses TRBV4-3 and TRBJ2-1; tentatively, D is TRBD2 (6 bases). This CDR3 is 15 amino acids long. CDR1 is LGHNA and CDR2 is YSLEER in the germline V gene. V was clipped by 4 bases and J by 4 bases, with 14 bases between them. CDR3 in amino acids: CASSPYGRDYNEQFF. The CDR3 nucleotides read TGCGCCAGCAGCCCGTACGGGAGAGATTACAATGAGCAGTTCTTC.

The rearrangement links TRBV5-1 to TRBJ1-1, with TRBD1 as a possible D gene (5 bases). The CDR3 sequence is 15 residues long. Between the trimmed V and J ends, which lost 3 bases and 2 bases, there was a span of 14 bases. Germline CDR1 reads SGHRS; CDR2 reads YFSETQ. The CDR3 loop reads CASSSNTGQNTEAFF. In nucleotides, the CDR3 is TGCGCCAGCAGCTCAAACACAGGACAAAACACTGAAGCTTTCTTT. Drawing the rest from reference TRBV5-1 and TRBJ1-1, the complete variable domain is KAGVTQTPRYLIKTRGQQVTLSCSPISGHRSVSWYQQTPGQGLQFLFEYFSETQRNKGNFPGRFSGRQFSNSRSEMNVSTLELGDSALYLCASSSNTGQNTEAFFGQGTRLTVV.

The rearrangement joins TRBV10-3 to TRBJ1-3, with unresolved D. Trimming took 6 bases from V and 3 from J, leaving 18 bases between them. CDR1 and CDR2 (germline): ENHRY, SYGVKD. The CDR3 extends over 16 amino acids. The chain's CDR3 is CAISAGGGAGGNTIYF. CDR3 nucleotides: TGTGCCATCAGCGCCGGTGGTGGCGCAGGTGGAAACACCATATATTTT.

The chain carries TRBV4-1 and TRBJ2-5; 10 nucleotides agree with TRBD2. The CDR3 totals 16 residues. Looked up from germline, CDR1 is MGHRA and CDR2 is YSYEKL. Trimming removed 4 bases from V and 4 bases from J; junction bases left unmatched: 9. CDR3 sequence reads: CASSPRAGGALETQYF. CDR3 coding DNA: TGCGCCAGCAGCCCACGAGCGGGGGGGGCCTTAGAGACCCAGTACTTC.

The rearrangement links TRBV5-1 to TRBJ1-1, with 9 bases that match TRBD1. This CDR3 is built from 17 residues. Germline V gene lookup returns CDR1 SGHRS and CDR2 YFSETQ. V gave up 2 bases and J gave up 0 bases; unmatched junction bases: 8. Here the CDR3 reads CASSLTGGQALNTEAFF. The CDR3, as DNA: TGCGCCAGCAGCTTAACAGGGGGCCAGGCATTGAACACTGAAGCTTTCTTT. Variable domain in full (rest from reference TRBV5-1 and TRBJ1-1): KAGVTQTPRYLIKTRGQQVTLSCSPISGHRSVSWYQQTPGQGLQFLFEYFSETQRNKGNFPGRFSGRQFSNSRSEMNVSTLELGDSALYLCASSLTGGQALNTEAFFGQGTRLTVV.

CDR3: CASSLRWTEAFF. CDR3 sequence (DNA): TGTGCCAGCAGCCTACGGTGGACTGAAGCTTTCTTT. The rearrangement joins TRBV2 to TRBJ1-1, with D unclear. Trimming removed 6 bases at V and 5 bases at J, with 10 bases between. The CDR3 is 12 amino acids. CDR1 and CDR2 (germline): SNHLY, FYNNEI.

The chain is built from TRBV6-5 and TRBJ2-7, with TRBD1 matching over 10 bases. J gave up 6 bases and V 8 bases, and 7 bases lay outside the gene matches. The CDR3 is 13 residues long. The germline gives CDR1 MNHEY, CDR2 SVGAGI. The CDR3 loop reads CASQPGQGSEQYF. CDR3 coding DNA: TGTGCCAGCCAACCGGGACAGGGGAGCGAGCAGTACTTC.

The chain recombines TRBV6-5 with TRBJ1-4; D perhaps matches TRBD1 (6 bases). Germline CDR1 and CDR2: MNHEY and SVGAGI. The V and J ends lost 2 bases and 7 bases respectively, with 11 bases between them. This CDR3 contains 14 residues. CDR3: CASSYGRGAEKLFF. CDR3 DNA: TGTGCCAGCAGTTACGGGCGGGGGGCTGAAAAACTGTTTTTT.

The V call is TRBV10-1, the J call TRBJ1-1, with D perhaps TRBD1 (6 bases). Germline CDR1 is WNHNN and CDR2 is SYGVQD (reference sequence). This CDR3 region has 15 residues. V was clipped by 6 bases and J by 0 bases, with 14 bases between them. The CDR3 is CASSFDRPLNTEAFF. CDR3 sequence (DNA): TGCGCCAGCAGCTTCGACAGGCCCTTGAACACTGAAGCTTTCTTT.

V usage is TRBV19 and J usage is TRBJ1-1; D might be TRBD1 (6 bases). Germline CDR1 LNHDA, CDR2 SQIVND (reference sequence). V was trimmed by 3 bases and J by 7 bases, leaving 15 bases between them. CDR3 length: 14 residues. The CDR3: CASSISRGKGEAFF. The CDR3 DNA sequence: TGTGCCAGTAGTATCAGCAGGGGAAAGGGTGAAGCTTTCTTT.

This clone was found once. The V call is TRBV7-2, the J call TRBJ1-5, with D maybe TRBD1 (5 bases). The V gene lost 2 bases and the J gene lost 4 bases, with 6 bases spanning the gap. Germline V lookup: CDR1 SGHTA, CDR2 FQGNSA. The CDR3 length is 13 residues. CDR3 nucleotide sequence: TGTGCCAGCAGCTTAAGGGGAAATCAGCCCCAGCATTTT. Translation: CASSLRGNQPQHF.